This paragraph reports one T cell receptor (beta chain). The same CDR3 is also encoded by other DNA sequences in this sample. This table comes from immunoSEQ multiplex PCR, and its TCRdb copy is limited to in-frame clones, with some not included. The sample contains just under 85,000 clones, around 90% of which appear only once. The data belong to a study of glioma-infiltrating T cells after dendritic cell vaccination. None of the glioblastoma patients had an isocitrate dehydrogenase mutation. The CDR3 covers 15 residues. The V segment lost 5 bases and the J segment 8 bases; nucleotides outside the gene matches: 8. Germline V gene sequence: CDR1 MNHEY, CDR2 SVGAGI.

The TCR sequence derives from a human donor with glioblastoma. Sequenced material: blood, taken before dendritic cell vaccination. The rearrangement links TRBV6-5 to TRBJ1-6, with 8 bases identical to TRBD1. The DNA for the CDR3 is TGTGCCAGCAGTAGAGACAGGGGCGGTTATTCACCCCTCCACTTT. Encoded protein: CASSRDRGGYSPLHF.